The entry below gives a single T cell receptor (beta chain) sequence along with its context. This sample stems from a study of blood T cell repertoires in COVID-19. Original data processing: Nucleated cell number was recorded as an estimate derived from reference gene primer amplification. Measured with immunoSEQ multiplex PCR; TCRdb has only the in-frame clones, and not every one. V, J and clone size reflect that table, while D and trimming were determined from the DNA. The sample holds 180,000 or so clones; around 80% are singletons and the top ten take nearly 15%. The CDR3 is 15 residues long. J lost 5 bases, V lost 3 bases, and 9 bases had no gene match. Germline CDR1 and CDR2: SGDLS and YYNGEE.

The specimen sequenced was PBMCs or T cells enriched from blood (not recorded which). The receptor comes from a man in his forties or fifties who had recovered from COVID-19. The chain joins TRBV9 to TRBJ2-7; the match to TRBD2 covers 9 bases. The CDR3 nucleotides are TGTGCCAGCAGCGACGCGGCTAGCGGGGACCACGAGCAGTACTTC. It specifies CASSDAASGDHEQYF.